This TCR beta chain derives from a study of T-cell memory formation after mild COVID-19. The CDR3 totals 15 residues. V lost 3 bases, J lost 7 bases, and 12 bases stayed unmatched. Germline V gene sequence: CDR1 GTSNPN, CDR2 SVGIG (reference sequence). TCRdb re-called the 5' RACE reads with MiXCR, one entry per CDR3 protein. Among approximately 410,000 distinct CDR3 sequences listed, 23% were seen once. J is TRBJ2-1 and V is TRBV30, with 7 bases that match TRBD1. This receptor was taken from an adult woman who had mild COVID-19 (a few samples of this study predate the infection). Cell type and time point are not known. Source material: PBMCs or a T cell subset sorted from them (not recorded which). The CDR3 sequence is CAWSPDRVWGNEQFF. The CDR3 DNA sequence: TGTGCCTGGAGCCCCGACAGGGTATGGGGGAATGAGCAGTTCTTC.